The T cell receptor beta chain described here comes from a study of blood T cell repertoires in COVID-19. Study-level information: The study drew acute and convalescent COVID-19 samples from the United States, Italy and Spain. Sources were T cells, B-cell-depleted T cells, or PBMCs; the material itself was cDNA or gDNA.

Methods used by the authors: It was from reference gene primer amplification that nucleated cell counts were estimated. Sequenced by immunoSEQ multiplex PCR; TCRdb stores in-frame clones only, minus some. That table gives V, J and clone size, and the DNA gave D and trimming. This sample has 80,000 or so clones, with around nine tenths found just once. Germline V gene data show CDR1 as MNHNY and CDR2 as SVGAGI (reference sequence). With 2 bases removed from V and 12 bases from J, the gap between germline ends came to 16 bases. The CDR3 runs to 14 residues. This clone occurred once. The sequence came from a human donor in a cohort sampled during active COVID-19. Sequences were obtained from peripheral blood. The chain carries TRBV6-6 and TRBJ1-4, with D maybe TRBD1 (5 bases). The CDR3 loop is CASSYRGRTVELFF. The DNA for the CDR3 is TGTGCCAGCAGTTACAGGGGCCGCACTGTGGAACTGTTTTTT.